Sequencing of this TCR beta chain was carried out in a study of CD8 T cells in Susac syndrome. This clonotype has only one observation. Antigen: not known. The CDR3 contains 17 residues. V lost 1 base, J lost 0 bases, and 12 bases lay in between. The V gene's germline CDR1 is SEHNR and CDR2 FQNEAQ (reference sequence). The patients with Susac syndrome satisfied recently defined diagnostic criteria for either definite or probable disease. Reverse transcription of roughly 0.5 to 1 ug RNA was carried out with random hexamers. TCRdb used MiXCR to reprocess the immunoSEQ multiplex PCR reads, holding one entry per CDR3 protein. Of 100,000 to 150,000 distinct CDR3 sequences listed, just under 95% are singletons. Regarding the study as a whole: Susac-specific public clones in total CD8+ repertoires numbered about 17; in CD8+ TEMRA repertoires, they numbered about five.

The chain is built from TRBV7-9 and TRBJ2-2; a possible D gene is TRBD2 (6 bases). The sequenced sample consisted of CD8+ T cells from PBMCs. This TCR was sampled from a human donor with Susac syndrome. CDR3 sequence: CASSLVWGDANTGELFF. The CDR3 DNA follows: TGTGCCAGCAGCTTAGTGTGGGGGGACGCGAACACCGGGGAGCTGTTTTTT.